The 9 T cell receptor beta chains below all came from one sample that was sequenced in a study of T cell responses to AZD1222 COVID-19 vaccine. Here immunoSEQ multiplex PCR was the method, and the copy in TCRdb shows in-frame clones only, minus some. The sample has almost 70,000 clones, around four fifths seen once. The input for sequencing was peripheral blood, taken 28 days after the second AZD1222 dose. Every receptor here comes from an adult who received the AZD1222 COVID-19 vaccine.

The V gene is TRBV5-1, the J gene TRBJ2-5; TRBD2 matches at 9 bases. The germline gives CDR1 SGHRS, CDR2 YFSETQ. Trimming at V came to 4 bases and at J to 5 bases, leaving 9 bases not matched to a gene. The CDR3 runs 15 residues. CDR3 protein: CASSATTSGGETQYF. In nucleotides, the CDR3 is TGCGCCAGCAGCGCGACAACAAGCGGGGGGGAGACCCAGTACTTC.

This chain uses TRBV2 with TRBJ1-5; 9 bases are a match to TRBD1. Germline trimming cut 8 bases from V and 6 bases from J; bases unmatched to any gene: 5. Per germline, CDR1 SNHLY and CDR2 FYNNEI. The CDR3 spans 13 residues. In nucleotides, the CDR3 is TGTGCCAGCCGTGGACAGGGGAGTCAGCCCCAGCATTTT. This sequence encodes CASRGQGSQPQHF.

The sample holds one count of this clone. The chain employs TRBV9 and TRBJ2-1, with D possibly matching TRBD1 (6 bases). V lost 4 bases and J 8 bases, leaving 19 bases between the germline ends. This CDR3 contains 15 residues. Germline V gene sequence: CDR1 SGDLS, CDR2 YYNGEE. The CDR3 spells CASSPGQLLNYEQFF. Written as DNA, the CDR3 is TGTGCCAGCAGCCCAGGACAGCTTTTAAACTATGAGCAGTTCTTC.

The V call is TRBV5-6, the J call TRBJ2-3; D not certain. Germline CDR1 SGHDT, CDR2 YYEEEE. CDR3 length: 17 residues. V was pared by 0 bases and J by 1 base, with 15 bases between. CDR3: CASSLAWWTGGTDTQYF. CDR3 nucleotide sequence: TGTGCCAGCAGCTTGGCGTGGTGGACCGGCGGCACAGATACGCAGTATTTT.

This clone was detected only once. This chain links TRBV27 with TRBJ2-7; 8 positions match TRBD2. The V and J ends lost 8 bases and 0 bases, in that order; junction bases with no gene match: 6. Germline V gene sequence: CDR1 MNHEY, CDR2 SMNVEV (reference sequence). The length of the CDR3 is 14 residues. DNA of the CDR3: TGTGCCAGCTCCACTAGCGGCCACTCCTACGAGCAGTACTTC. Its translation is CASSTSGHSYEQYF.

V is TRBV11-3 and J is TRBJ2-5, with D perhaps TRBD2 (6 bases). This CDR3 has 14 amino acids. CDR1 is SGHNT, CDR2 YENEEA, per germline. Trimming cost V 5 bases and J 5 bases, with 15 bases left between them. The chain's CDR3 is CASSASTSLETQYF. CDR3 nucleotide sequence: TGTGCCAGCAGCGCCTCGACTAGTCTGGAGACCCAGTACTTC.

The J gene is TRBJ2-3, the V gene TRBV15, with a possible D match to TRBD2 (6 bases). The germline CDR1 and CDR2 sequences are LNHNV and YYDKDF (reference sequence). The CDR3 length is 15 residues. V was pared by 5 bases and J by 6 bases, with 18 bases between. CDR3 DNA sequence: TGTGCCACCAGCGTAGTGGGTGGGGGGAAGGATACGCAGTATTTT. It encodes CATSVVGGGKDTQYF.

The chain links TRBV6-5 to TRBJ1-1; tentative D call: TRBD1 (6 bases). Trimming left V 6 bases short and J 4 bases short, with 12 bases between. CDR3 length: 13 amino acids. Looked up from germline, CDR1 is MNHEY and CDR2 is SVGAGI. The CDR3 loop reads CASSTGMSTEAFF. The CDR3 region has the DNA TGTGCCAGCAGCACAGGGATGAGCACTGAAGCTTTCTTT.

This clone was seen just once. The rearrangement links TRBV29-1 to TRBJ2-7; D unresolved. This CDR3 is built from 11 residues. Looked up from germline, CDR1 is SQVTM and CDR2 is ANQGSEA. V was trimmed by 4 bases and J by 1 base, leaving 5 bases between them. CDR3: CSVAQSYEQYF. The DNA of the CDR3 is TGCAGCGTTGCGCAGTCCTACGAGCAGTACTTC.